This entry lists 14 T cell receptor beta chains sequenced from one sample in a study of blood T cell repertoires in COVID-19. Here immunoSEQ multiplex PCR was the method, and the copy in TCRdb shows in-frame clones only, minus some. The sample gives some 400,000 clones, over 75% of which show up once; around 1.1% is in the top ten. Sequenced: PBMCs or T cells enriched from blood (not recorded which). The source is a man aged 30 to 39 who had recovered from COVID-19.

J is TRBJ2-3 and V is TRBV4-2; 10 bases agree with TRBD2. CDR3 length: 16 residues. The germline V gene encodes CDR1 LGHNA and CDR2 YNFKEQ. With 0 bases clipped from V and 1 base from J, the junction kept 1 base outside the gene matches. The chain's CDR3 is CASSQDGLAGTDTQYF. In DNA form, the CDR3 reads TGTGCCAGCAGCCAAGATGGACTAGCGGGCACAGATACGCAGTATTTT.

The chain uses TRBV27 and TRBJ2-2; 12 nucleotides line up with TRBD2. This CDR3 has 18 residues. The V segment lost 2 bases and the J segment 1 base; nucleotides outside the gene matches: 5. Germline CDR1 and CDR2: MNHEY and SMNVEV (reference sequence). DNA for the CDR3: TGTGCCAGCAGTTTAAAGACTAGCGGGAGCCAGAACACCGGGGAGCTGTTTTTT. It translates to CASSLKTSGSQNTGELFF.

The V and J genes are TRBV7-6 and TRBJ2-7; the match to TRBD2 covers 8 bases. In germline, CDR1 is SGHVS, CDR2 FNYEAQ. The CDR3 covers 15 residues. J gave up 7 bases and V 1 base, and 9 bases lay outside the gene matches. DNA of the CDR3: TGTGCCAGCAGCTTAGGTACGGGAGGGCCGCGGGAGCAGTACTTC. Its translation is CASSLGTGGPREQYF.

The chain has TRBV5-6 and TRBJ2-2; no clear D. Trimming pared 3 bases from V and 2 bases from J, leaving 8 bases between. This CDR3 comprises 14 residues. CDR1 is SGHDT, CDR2 YYEEEE, per germline. CDR3 DNA: TGTGCCAGCAGCTATTACACAAACACCGGGGAGCTGTTTTTT. Its protein is CASSYYTNTGELFF.

CDR3 amino acids: CASSFLAGYNEQFF. The CDR3 region has the DNA TGTGCCAGTAGTTTCCTAGCGGGATACAATGAGCAGTTCTTC. The chain employs TRBV19 and TRBJ2-1; 9 positions match TRBD2. The germline CDR1 and CDR2 sequences are LNHDA and SQIVND (reference sequence). V was clipped by 5 bases and J by 4 bases; unmatched bases: 3. CDR3 length: 14 residues.

This clone was seen only once. The chain employs TRBV5-5 and TRBJ2-7; unclear D gene. The CDR3 totals 11 residues. The germline V gene encodes CDR1 SGHKS and CDR2 YYEKEE (reference sequence). The V end lost 4 bases, the J end lost 2 bases, and 4 bases lay between the germline ends. CDR3: CASSQTYEQYF. In DNA form, the CDR3 reads TGTGCCAGCAGCCAAACCTACGAGCAGTACTTC.

This chain connects TRBV7-9 to TRBJ1-1; tentative D call: TRBD1 (6 bases). In germline, CDR1 is SEHNR, CDR2 FQNEAQ (reference sequence). The CDR3 totals 18 residues. V was shortened by 2 bases and J by 0 bases, with 19 bases between the two germline ends. The DNA for the CDR3 is TGTGCCAGCAGCTTACAGGACAGACAAGGAACGATGAACACTGAAGCTTTCTTT. Protein product: CASSLQDRQGTMNTEAFF. Looking up the rest from reference TRBV7-9 and TRBJ1-1 gives the full variable domain: DTGVSQNPRHKITKRGQNVTFRCDPISEHNRLYWYRQTLGQGPEFLTYFQNEAQLEKSRLLSDRFSAERPKGSFSTLEIQRTEQGDSAMYLCASSLQDRQGTMNTEAFFGQGTRLTVV.

The rearrangement links TRBV5-1 to TRBJ2-5; TRBD2 agrees at 9 bases. The ends lost 5 bases at V and 3 bases at J; junction bases unmatched: 8. CDR1 and CDR2 (germline): SGHRS, YFSETQ. The CDR3 consists of 15 residues. The CDR3 nucleotides are TGCGCCAGCAGTTGGGGTAGCGGGGGAGAAGAGACCCAGTACTTC. This gives the protein CASSWGSGGEETQYF.

This rearrangement joins TRBV19 to TRBJ1-2; D unclear. The germline CDR1 and CDR2 sequences are LNHDA and SQIVND (reference sequence). The CDR3 totals 12 residues. V was shortened by 3 bases and J by 4 bases, with 6 bases between the two germline ends. CDR3 DNA: TGTGCCAGTAGTATGTGGCCCTATGGCTACACCTTC. It yields the protein CASSMWPYGYTF. Full variable domain (outside the CDR3, taken from reference TRBV19 and TRBJ1-2): DGGITQSPKYLFRKEGQNVTLSCEQNLNHDAMYWYRQDPGQGLRLIYYSQIVNDFQKGDIAEGYSVSREKKESFPLTVTSAQKNPTAFYLCASSMWPYGYTFGSGTRLTVV.

The chain is built from TRBV15 and TRBJ2-5; tentatively, D is TRBD2 (6 bases). CDR1 is LNHNV, CDR2 YYDKDF, per germline (reference sequence). The CDR3 is 15 amino acids. Trimming took off 0 bases at V and 4 bases at J, with 12 bases between the two ends. For the CDR3, the DNA is TGTGCCACCAGCAGAGATTTGCCGGGAGTAGAGACCCAGTACTTC. It encodes CATSRDLPGVETQYF. Complete variable domain (other parts from reference TRBV15 and TRBJ2-5): DAMVIQNPRYQVTQFGKPVTLSCSQTLNHNVMYWYQQKSSQAPKLLFHYYDKDFNNEADTPDNFQSRRPNTSFCFLDIRSPGLGDTAMYLCATSRDLPGVETQYFGPGTRLLVL.

The rearrangement joins TRBV19 to TRBJ2-3, with D perhaps matching TRBD1 (6 bases). CDR3 length: 14 amino acids. The germline V and J ends were trimmed by 5 bases and 2 bases, with 11 bases remaining between them. Germline V gene data show CDR1 as LNHDA and CDR2 as SQIVND (reference sequence). The CDR3 bases are TGTGCCAGTAGTTGGACAGCCGTCACAGATACGCAGTATTTT. Encoded protein: CASSWTAVTDTQYF.

The chain carries TRBV21-1 and TRBJ2-7; the D segment call TRBD2 is taken from the table without a DNA check. TRBV21-1 is a pseudogene segment. This CDR3 is 13 amino acids long. CDR3 sequence (DNA): TGTGCCGAGGACGGGGGAGGCTCGGTCGAGCAGTACTTC. It is translated as CAEDGGGSVEQYF.

This chain connects TRBV11-2 to TRBJ1-1; a weak D match, TRBD1 (5 bases). This CDR3 comprises 18 residues. Trimming removed 5 bases from V and 1 base from J, with 23 bases in between. Germline V lookup: CDR1 SGHAT, CDR2 FQNNGV. CDR3 amino acids: CASSPVRRAQGQNTEAFF. The CDR3 DNA reads as TGTGCCAGCAGCCCTGTGCGGAGGGCGCAGGGTCAGAACACTGAAGCTTTCTTT. Variable domain in full (rest from reference TRBV11-2 and TRBJ1-1): EAGVAQSPRYKIIEKRQSVAFWCNPISGHATLYWYQQILGQGPKLLIQFQNNGVVDDSQLPKDRFSAERLKGVDSTLKIQPAKLEDSAVYLCASSPVRRAQGQNTEAFFGQGTRLTVV.

The rearrangement links TRBV4-1 to TRBJ2-5; 7 bases are shared with TRBD1. Germline V CDR1 and CDR2: MGHRA, YSYEKL. CDR3 length: 16 residues. The trim removed 0 bases at V and 2 bases at J, leaving 6 bases unmatched. The CDR3 sequence: CASSQETGWGQETQYF. CDR3 DNA sequence: TGCGCCAGCAGCCAAGAGACAGGGTGGGGGCAAGAGACCCAGTACTTC.